These 29 T cell receptor beta chains originate from one sample sequenced in a study of high-grade serous ovarian cancer treatment subgroups. Tumor tissue was taken before any definitive surgery or chemotherapy was given. Generated by immunoSEQ multiplex PCR, the TCRdb table keeps only in-frame clones and is missing some. This sample has about 6,200 clones, with around 72% found just once. The material sequenced was tumor tissue. The receptor set was obtained from a human donor with high-grade serous ovarian cancer.

This sequence joins TRBV4-2 and TRBJ2-3; D gene uncertain. Per germline, CDR1 LGHNA and CDR2 YNFKEQ. Trimming took off 6 bases at V and 1 base at J, with 8 bases between the two ends. The CDR3 runs to 13 residues. The CDR3 DNA follows: TGTGCCAGCAGTTGGTTCGGCACAGATACGCAGTATTTT. This translates into CASSWFGTDTQYF.

V and J are TRBV4-1 and TRBJ1-1; D ambiguous. V was trimmed by 0 bases and J by 1 base, leaving 12 bases between them. The CDR3 extends over 16 amino acids. Germline V gene sequence: CDR1 MGHRA, CDR2 YSYEKL. CDR3 coding DNA: TGCGCCAGCAGCCAAGAGCACGTTCAGTGGAACACTGAAGCTTTCTTT. Its protein product is CASSQEHVQWNTEAFF.

The V call is TRBV27, the J call TRBJ2-7, with D possibly called TRBD1 or TRBD2 (5 bases each). V was trimmed by 6 bases and J by 0 bases, leaving 9 bases between them. The V gene's germline CDR1 is MNHEY and CDR2 SMNVEV (reference sequence). The CDR3 totals 13 residues. CDR3 in amino acids: CASSRDRSYEQYF. The CDR3 DNA sequence: TGTGCCAGCAGCCGGGACCGCTCCTACGAGCAGTACTTC.

The chain employs TRBV5-6 and TRBJ1-1, with 8 nucleotides matching TRBD1. J lost 3 bases, V lost 4 bases, and 11 bases had no gene match. The CDR3 runs 16 residues. Germline values: CDR1 SGHDT, CDR2 YYEEEE. CDR3 residues: CASSLLPGGEDTEAFF. The CDR3 coding sequence is TGTGCCAGCAGCCTCTTACCAGGGGGCGAGGACACTGAAGCTTTCTTT.

The CDR3 sequence: CASSDYISYEQYF. The CDR3 coding sequence is TGTGCCAGCAGTGACTACATCAGCTACGAGCAGTACTTC. The rearrangement uses TRBV6-1 and TRBJ2-5, with no clear D. The end of the DNA is better explained by TRBJ2-7, so the J call may be wrong. CDR1 is MNHNS and CDR2 is SASEGT in the germline V gene. This CDR3 is 13 amino acids long.

The chain couples TRBV29-1 to TRBJ2-1, with 7 bases identical to TRBD2. The CDR3 extends over 15 amino acids. V dropped 6 bases and J dropped 1; count of bases not matched to a gene: 9. Germline V gene sequence: CDR1 SQVTM, CDR2 ANQGSEA. DNA for the CDR3: TGCAGCGTCCACCGCACCGGGGGGTCCTACAATGAGCAGTTCTTC. Translating gives CSVHRTGGSYNEQFF.

V gene TRBV5-1 combines with J gene TRBJ2-7, with 11 bases lining up with TRBD2. The J segment lost 2 bases and the V segment lost 2 bases, leaving 3 bases of the junction unmatched. This CDR3 is 15 amino acids long. Looked up from germline, CDR1 is SGHRS and CDR2 is YFSETQ. CDR3 sequence reads: CASSFLAGGTYEQYF. The CDR3 DNA reads as TGCGCCAGCAGCTTTTTAGCGGGAGGGACCTACGAGCAGTACTTC.

This rearrangement joins TRBV28 to TRBJ2-2, with TRBD2 identical over 8 bases. After removal of 7 bases from V and 5 bases from J, the junction contained 6 bases not matched to a gene. There are 14 residues in the CDR3. Germline V gene data show CDR1 as MDHEN and CDR2 as SYDVKM. The CDR3 nucleotides read TGTGCCAGCAACCCGGGAGGGAGGACCGGGGAGCTGTTTTTT. This sequence encodes CASNPGGRTGELFF.

DNA of the CDR3: TGCGCCAGCAGCGGGGGGGGGCCCGGAGATACGCAGTATTTT. It encodes CASSGGGPGDTQYF. The V gene is TRBV5-1, the J gene TRBJ2-3, with a possible D match to TRBD2 (7 bases). CDR1 is SGHRS, CDR2 YFSETQ, per germline. The CDR3 consists of 14 residues. The V gene lost 4 bases and the J gene lost 5 bases, with 14 bases spanning the gap. Together with reference TRBV5-1 and TRBJ2-3, the CDR3 gives the full variable domain: KAGVTQTPRYLIKTRGQQVTLSCSPISGHRSVSWYQQTPGQGLQFLFEYFSETQRNKGNFPGRFSGRQFSNSRSEMNVSTLELGDSALYLCASSGGGPGDTQYFGPGTRLTVL.

V usage is TRBV30 and J usage is TRBJ1-1, with a tentative D call TRBD1 (6 bases). V was trimmed by 4 bases and J by 1 base, leaving 10 bases between them. This CDR3 spans 13 amino acids. The germline V gene has CDR1 GTSNPN and CDR2 SVGIG (reference sequence). The CDR3 nucleotides read TGTGCCTGGAACGGACAGCCGAACACTGAAGCTTTCTTT. It codes for CAWNGQPNTEAFF. Supplemented by reference TRBV30 and TRBJ1-1, the full variable domain reads SQTIHQWPATLVQPVGSPLSLECTVEGTSNPNLYWYRQAAGRGLQLLFYSVGIGQISSEVPQNLSASRPQDRQFILSSKKLLLSDSGFYLCAWNGQPNTEAFFGQGTRLTVV.

The chain has TRBV15 and TRBJ2-5; D remains unclear. The ends were cut back, 1 base at V and 7 bases at J, with 7 bases in the middle. CDR3 size: 12 residues. Germline CDR1 is LNHNV and CDR2 is YYDKDF (reference sequence). DNA of the CDR3: TGTGCCACCAGCAGAGGAGTTTCGACCCAGTACTTC. This sequence encodes CATSRGVSTQYF.

CDR3 sequence: CASSLVMAYSYEQYF. The CDR3 coding sequence is TGTGCCAGCAGCTTAGTAATGGCGTACTCCTACGAGCAGTACTTC. This chain links TRBV7-2 with TRBJ2-7; D remains ambiguous. Deletions cut 1 base from V and 0 bases from J, with 10 bases between. Germline V gene data show CDR1 as SGHTA and CDR2 as FQGNSA. The CDR3 runs to 15 residues. The full variable domain, in which reference TRBV7-2 and TRBJ2-7 provide the parts outside the CDR3, is GAGVSQSPSNKVTEKGKDVELRCDPISGHTALYWYRQSLGQGLEFLIYFQGNSAPDKSGLPSDRFSAERTGGSVSTLTIQRTQQEDSAVYLCASSLVMAYSYEQYFGPGTRLTVT.

The chain has TRBV7-2 and TRBJ2-4; 8 nucleotides match TRBD2. The J segment lost 0 bases and the V segment lost 6 bases, leaving 4 bases of the junction unmatched. The CDR3 loop spans 15 amino acids. Per germline, CDR1 SGHTA and CDR2 FQGNSA. DNA for the CDR3: TGTGCCAGCAGTCCGGGGGGGGGAGCCAAAAACATTCAGTACTTC. It codes for CASSPGGGAKNIQYF.

This rearrangement joins TRBV7-9 to TRBJ1-2; D not certain. The CDR3 length is 13 residues. Germline lookup yields CDR1 SEHNR and CDR2 FQNEAQ (reference sequence). V was shortened by 7 bases and J by 0 bases, with 9 bases between the two germline ends. CDR3 bases: TGTGCCAGCAAGGAGTCCCCTAACTATGGCTACACCTTC. Protein: CASKESPNYGYTF.

The V call is TRBV7-9, the J call TRBJ1-2; D is possibly TRBD1 (5 bases). This CDR3 has 14 residues. V gave up 5 bases and J gave up 4 bases, with 14 bases separating them. Germline-derived CDR1 and CDR2 are SEHNR and FQNEAQ (reference sequence). The CDR3 nucleotides read TGTGCCAGCAGCCTATCAACGGGGGTCTATGGCTACACCTTC. Its translation is CASSLSTGVYGYTF.

This chain joins TRBV28 and TRBJ2-5; D is possibly TRBD2 (5 bases). Per the germline V gene, CDR1 is MDHEN and CDR2 is SYDVKM. V lost 2 bases and J lost 5, with 15 bases in between. The CDR3 runs 15 residues. DNA of the CDR3: TGTGCCAGCAGTTTACCGGGCCTCCCGGGGGAGACCCAGTACTTC. Protein sequence: CASSLPGLPGETQYF.

This chain joins TRBV5-1 and TRBJ1-1, with D hard to call. The ends were cut back, 4 bases at V and 1 base at J, with 8 bases in the middle. CDR3 length equals 13 residues. The V gene's germline CDR1 is SGHRS and CDR2 YFSETQ. CDR3: CASSPHGNTEAFF. As DNA, the CDR3 is TGCGCCAGCAGCCCCCACGGGAACACTGAAGCTTTCTTT.

This clone was detected a few times. This chain uses TRBV5-4 with TRBJ1-6; TRBD1 is a possible D gene (5 bases). V was pared by 4 bases and J by 10 bases, with 12 bases between. The germline V gene encodes CDR1 SGHNT and CDR2 YYREEE (reference sequence). The CDR3 totals 13 residues. CDR3 coding DNA: TGTGCCAGCAGCCTGGACTGGGGGTCACCCCTCCACTTT. Translating it yields CASSLDWGSPLHF. The variable domain in full, with the rest retrieved from reference TRBV5-4 and TRBJ1-6, is ETGVTQSPTHLIKTRGQQVTLRCSSQSGHNTVSWYQQALGQGPQFIFQYYREEENGRGNFPPRFSGLQFPNYSSELNVNALELDDSALYLCASSLDWGSPLHFGNGTRLTVT.

This chain connects TRBV15 to TRBJ2-6; D not certain. V was trimmed by 0 bases and J by 0 bases, leaving 6 bases between them. Germline V gene sequence: CDR1 LNHNV, CDR2 YYDKDF (reference sequence). The CDR3 covers 16 residues. The CDR3 sequence: CATSRDKGSGANVLTF. Here the CDR3 DNA reads TGTGCCACCAGCAGAGATAAGGGCTCTGGGGCCAACGTCCTGACTTTC.

This clone was recorded once. The chain links TRBV2 to TRBJ2-1, with TRBD2 matching 13 bases. CDR1 is SNHLY, CDR2 FYNNEI, per germline. This CDR3 comprises 16 residues. V was clipped by 5 bases and J by 0 bases; unmatched bases: 1. The CDR3: CASSWTSGSSYNEQFF. The CDR3 DNA follows: TGTGCCAGCAGTTGGACTAGCGGGAGCTCCTACAATGAGCAGTTCTTC.

This clone has only a few counts. CDR3 DNA sequence: TGTGCTAGTGGTTTGGTCCCTTGGGTCACTCTCTCTGGAAACACCATATATTTT. Translated, it gives CASGLVPWVTLSGNTIYF. The chain is built from TRBV12-5 and TRBJ1-3, with D hard to call. CDR3 length equals 18 residues. Germline V lookup: CDR1 LGHNT, CDR2 FRNRAP. Trimming removed 0 bases from V and 0 bases from J, with 15 bases in between.

V and J are TRBV13 and TRBJ1-2; D is undetermined. Germline V gene data show CDR1 as PRHDT and CDR2 as FYEKMQ (reference sequence). The CDR3 runs to 16 residues. Trimming left V 0 bases short and J 8 bases short, with 19 bases between. The CDR3 nucleotides are TGTGCCAGCAGCTTAGGATCCTTTAACTTGGTAGGCGGCTACACCTTC. This codes for CASSLGSFNLVGGYTF.

The gene calls are TRBV7-7 and TRBJ2-7, with TRBD1 matching over 8 bases. Germline trimming cut 5 bases from V and 3 bases from J; bases unmatched to any gene: 3. The germline CDR1 and CDR2 sequences are SSHAT and FNYEAQ (reference sequence). CDR3 length: 13 amino acids. The CDR3 sequence is CASSMGQDYEQYF. CDR3 nucleotides: TGTGCCAGCAGCATGGGACAGGACTACGAGCAGTACTTC.

The chain has TRBV5-5 and TRBJ1-5; D possibly corresponds to TRBD1 (6 bases). The length of the CDR3 is 17 residues. V dropped 0 bases and J dropped 4 bases, with 17 bases sitting between them. Looked up from germline, CDR1 is SGHKS and CDR2 is YYEKEE (reference sequence). The CDR3 nucleotides are TGTGCCAGCAGCTTGGAGGGGGTGGAATCAGGGAATCAGCCCCAGCATTTT. Protein sequence: CASSLEGVESGNQPQHF. The whole variable domain, filled in from reference TRBV5-5 and TRBJ1-5, reads DAGVTQSPTHLIKTRGQQVTLRCSPISGHKSVSWYQQVLGQGPQFIFQYYEKEERGRGNFPDRFSARQFPNYSSELNVNALLLGDSALYLCASSLEGVESGNQPQHFGDGTRLSIL.

The CDR3 loop is CASSEALGRNVGEKLFF. The CDR3 region has the DNA TGTGCCAGCAGTGAAGCGCTAGGTAGGAATGTTGGTGAAAAACTGTTTTTT. J is TRBJ1-4 and V is TRBV6-1; D remains ambiguous. Trimming stripped 0 bases from V and 7 bases from J, with 18 bases between. The CDR3 consists of 17 residues. The germline V gene encodes CDR1 MNHNS and CDR2 SASEGT.

In its sample, this clone was seen a few times. This chain links TRBV18 with TRBJ1-1; D is undetermined. This CDR3 has 15 residues. V lost 0 bases and J lost 8, with 16 bases in between. Germline V CDR1 and CDR2: KGHSH, LQKENI. DNA for the CDR3: TGTGCCAGCTCACCACCGAAGCCTCAAGGGCCCGAAGCTTTCTTT. Protein: CASSPPKPQGPEAFF. The full variable domain, with the rest looked up from reference TRBV18 and TRBJ1-1, is NAGVMQNPRHLVRRRGQEARLRCSPMKGHSHVYWYRQLPEEGLKFMVYLQKENIIDESGMPKERFSAEFPKEGPSILRIQQVVRGDSAAYFCASSPPKPQGPEAFFGQGTRLTVV.

This rearrangement joins TRBV18 to TRBJ2-2; D gene unclear. CDR3 length: 14 residues. Trimming pared 3 bases from V and 10 bases from J, leaving 15 bases between. CDR1 KGHSH and CDR2 LQKENI come from the germline V gene. CDR3 residues: CASSPPSVPEELFF. The CDR3, as DNA: TGTGCCAGCTCACCGCCGTCTGTCCCAGAGGAGCTGTTTTTT. Combining the CDR3 with reference TRBV18 and TRBJ2-2 gives the whole variable domain NAGVMQNPRHLVRRRGQEARLRCSPMKGHSHVYWYRQLPEEGLKFMVYLQKENIIDESGMPKERFSAEFPKEGPSILRIQQVVRGDSAAYFCASSPPSVPEELFFGEGSRLTVL.

The V and J genes are TRBV5-4 and TRBJ1-4; a weak D match, TRBD1 (6 bases). V was trimmed by 4 bases and J by 4 bases, leaving 17 bases between them. This CDR3 spans 16 amino acids. Germline V gives CDR1 SGHNT, CDR2 YYREEE (reference sequence). In DNA form, the CDR3 reads TGTGCCAGCAGCACAAGAGCGGCAGGGGTTAATGAAAAACTGTTTTTT. Residues: CASSTRAAGVNEKLFF.

The gene calls are TRBV19 and TRBJ2-6; the match to TRBD1 covers 10 bases. The germline V gene has CDR1 LNHDA and CDR2 SQIVND (reference sequence). Trimming cost V 9 bases and J 4 bases; bases outside gene matches: 9. The CDR3 contains 16 residues. DNA for the CDR3: TGTGCCAGCCACCTGGACAGGGGGTACGGGGCCAACGTCCTGACTTTC. This codes for CASHLDRGYGANVLTF.